Listed below are T cell receptor beta chains from one sample, sequenced in a study of blood T cell repertoires in COVID-19. Measured with immunoSEQ multiplex PCR; TCRdb has only the in-frame clones, and not every one. There are some 160,000 clones in the sample; about 87% occur only once, and about 2.5% lies in the top ten. Sequenced: peripheral blood. All receptors derive from a woman of 80 years or more with COVID-19, enrolled during active disease. CDR3s include the opening cysteine and the closing phenylalanine or tryptophan. Fields, in order: clone size, J gene, D gene, V gene, CDR3 protein, CDR3 DNA. The D gene is left open where the match is weak. Where a row states a size, it is once, few, many or the class of an expanded clone; other rows omit it.

size: -
J: TRBJ2-7
D: TRBD1
V: TRBV28
CDR3: CASSIFDTGATIYYEQYF
DNA: TGTGCCAGCAGTATATTCGATACAGGGGCCACAATCTACTACGAGCAGTACTTC

size: -
J: TRBJ1-1
D: TRBD1
V: TRBV28
CDR3: CAGNPTPGTGKTEAFF
DNA: TGTGCCGGCAATCCCACCCCCGGGACAGGGAAGACTGAAGCTTTCTTT

size: -
J: TRBJ1-5
D: TRBD1
V: TRBV28
CDR3: CASSSRGQINQPQHF
DNA: TGTGCCAGCAGCTCGCGGGGACAGATCAATCAGCCCCAGCATTTT

size: -
J: TRBJ2-1
D: TRBD2
V: TRBV7-2
CDR3: CASSYSTSGIYNEQFF
DNA: TGTGCCAGCAGCTATAGCACTAGCGGGATATACAATGAGCAGTTCTTC

size: -
J: TRBJ1-1
D: -
V: TRBV5-1
CDR3: CASSRGGITEAFF
DNA: TGCGCCAGCAGCCGAGGGGGAATCACTGAAGCTTTCTTT

size: once
J: TRBJ1-4
D: TRBD1
V: TRBV28
CDR3: CASSLSVRDRTNEKLFF
DNA: TGTGCCAGCAGTTTATCGGTCCGGGACAGGACTAATGAAAAACTGTTTTTT

size: -
J: TRBJ2-1
D: -
V: TRBV3-1/TRBV3-2
CDR3: CASSQTSNSENEQFF
DNA: TGTGCCAGCAGCCAGACTAGTAATAGTGAGAATGAGCAGTTCTTC

size: -
J: TRBJ1-5
D: TRBD1
V: TRBV6-2/TRBV6-3
CDR3: CASSLGTGRGSNQPQHF
DNA: TGTGCCAGCAGCCTCGGGACAGGGAGGGGAAGCAATCAGCCCCAGCATTTT

size: -
J: TRBJ1-5
D: TRBD1
V: TRBV28
CDR3: CASSSGGTGNQPQHF
DNA: TGTGCCAGCAGTTCAGGGGGTACTGGCAATCAGCCCCAGCATTTT

size: -
J: TRBJ2-1
D: -
V: TRBV12-3/TRBV12-4
CDR3: CASSPGESPFF
DNA: TGTGCCAGCAGTCCGGGAGAGTCTCCGTTCTTC

size: -
J: TRBJ2-3
D: -
V: TRBV19
CDR3: CASSVPEQGNTQYF
DNA: TGTGCCAGTAGTGTACCGGAACAGGGAAATACGCAGTATTTT

size: -
J: TRBJ2-1
D: -
V: TRBV28
CDR3: CASSLSAGNEQFF
DNA: TGTGCCAGCAGTTTATCAGCCGGGAATGAGCAGTTCTTC

size: -
J: TRBJ2-3
D: TRBD1
V: TRBV10-3
CDR3: CAISKGQGTDTQYF
DNA: TGTGCCATCAGCAAGGGACAGGGGACAGATACGCAGTATTTT

size: -
J: TRBJ2-7
D: -
V: TRBV7-8
CDR3: CASSLGVLVWGDYEQYF
DNA: TGTGCCAGCAGCTTAGGAGTTTTGGTGTGGGGGGACTACGAGCAGTACTTC